The 27 T cell receptor beta chains given below trace back to one sample, sequenced in a study of shared clonotypes between healthy human individuals. The data were produced by immunoSEQ multiplex PCR, yet TCRdb's version contains in-frame clones alone and is incomplete. The table has roughly 2 million clones, 95% seen once; the top ten hold 0.1% to 0.15%. The sequenced sample was naive CD4+ T cells sorted from blood. Subset indicated: CD45RA+ positively selected. These receptors came from a man younger than 30 in good health.

The chain joins TRBV10-3 to TRBJ2-1; D perhaps matches TRBD2 (6 bases). The CDR3 spans 18 residues. The ends were cut back, 0 bases at V and 0 bases at J, with 15 bases in the middle. CDR1 is ENHRY, CDR2 SYGVKD, per germline. The CDR3 region has the DNA TGTGCCATCAGTGAGTCGACTCAGGGAGCGGGCTCCTACAATGAGCAGTTCTTC. This sequence encodes CAISESTQGAGSYNEQFF.

The V and J genes are TRBV5-8 and TRBJ2-6, with 7 bases that match TRBD2. V lost 0 bases and J lost 3; bases outside the gene matches: 6. Germline V gene lookup returns CDR1 SGHTS and CDR2 YDEGEE. CDR3 size: 17 residues. The CDR3 coding sequence is TGTGCCAGCAGCTTGGAGCGGGACTGGTATGGGGCCAACGTCCTGACTTTC. It specifies CASSLERDWYGANVLTF.

The V call is TRBV6-6, the J call TRBJ1-5; D perhaps matches TRBD1 (5 bases). The CDR3 is 16 amino acids. The V gene lost 7 bases and the J gene lost 4 bases, with 20 bases spanning the gap. The germline V gene encodes CDR1 MNHNY and CDR2 SVGAGI (reference sequence). This CDR3 reads CASIRSAGSLNQPQHF. In nucleotides, the CDR3 is TGTGCCAGCATCCGATCCGCAGGGAGCCTGAATCAGCCCCAGCATTTT.

The chain recombines TRBV10-3 with TRBJ1-2, with 8 bases aligning to TRBD1. The CDR3 spans 15 residues. The ends lost 0 bases at V and 0 bases at J; junction bases unmatched: 0. The germline V gene encodes CDR1 ENHRY and CDR2 SYGVKD. The CDR3, as DNA: TGTGCCATCAGTGAGTCGGGACAGGCTAACTATGGCTACACCTTC. This gives the protein CAISESGQANYGYTF.

This chain connects TRBV28 to TRBJ1-2; 9 positions agree with TRBD1. V lost 1 base to trimming and J lost 4 bases; unmatched junction nucleotides: 10. This CDR3 is built from 17 residues. Looked up from germline, CDR1 is MDHEN and CDR2 is SYDVKM. Written as DNA, the CDR3 is TGTGCCAGCAGTTTATATCACAGGGGGCAATCAGGCTATGGCTACACCTTC. The encoded protein is CASSLYHRGQSGYGYTF.

The chain carries TRBV5-1 and TRBJ1-4, with D perhaps TRBD1 (5 bases). CDR1 and CDR2 from the germline V gene are SGHRS and YFSETQ. The V end lost 1 base, the J end lost 8 bases, and 12 bases lay between the germline ends. CDR3 length equals 14 residues. The CDR3 sequence: CASSLNGGGEKLFF. For the CDR3, the DNA is TGCGCCAGCAGCTTGAATGGGGGTGGGGAAAAACTGTTTTTT. The full variable domain, completed using reference TRBV5-1 and TRBJ1-4, is KAGVTQTPRYLIKTRGQQVTLSCSPISGHRSVSWYQQTPGQGLQFLFEYFSETQRNKGNFPGRFSGRQFSNSRSEMNVSTLELGDSALYLCASSLNGGGEKLFFGSGTQLSVL.

The V gene is TRBV25-1, the J gene TRBJ1-2, with 8 bases identical to TRBD1. CDR3 length: 15 residues. V dropped 3 bases and J dropped 4; count of bases not matched to a gene: 7. Looked up from germline, CDR1 is MGHDK and CDR2 is SYGVNS. Written as DNA, the CDR3 is TGTGCCAGCAGTGATACCCGGACAGGGTTCTATGGCTACACCTTC. As protein: CASSDTRTGFYGYTF.

This rearrangement joins TRBV19 to TRBJ2-7; TRBD2 agrees at 14 bases. The CDR3 is made up of 15 amino acids. V gave up 5 bases and J gave up 6 bases; unmatched junction bases: 6. CDR1 and CDR2 (germline): LNHDA, SQIVND (reference sequence). In DNA, the CDR3 is TGTGCCAGTAGTCCGGGACTAGCGGGAGCGGGCGAGCAGTACTTC. This sequence encodes CASSPGLAGAGEQYF.

J is TRBJ1-2 and V is TRBV7-9; D might be TRBD1 (5 bases). The germline V and J ends were trimmed by 5 bases and 8 bases, with 21 bases remaining between them. CDR3 length: 15 amino acids. Germline CDR1 reads SEHNR; CDR2 reads FQNEAQ (reference sequence). This CDR3 reads CASSPGGGRLGGYTF. DNA for the CDR3: TGTGCCAGCAGCCCCGGGGGGGGTCGACTTGGCGGCTACACCTTC.

The gene calls are TRBV30 and TRBJ2-5; 7 nucleotides match TRBD1. Per germline, CDR1 GTSNPN and CDR2 SVGIG (reference sequence). The CDR3 extends over 15 amino acids. The J segment lost 0 bases and the V segment lost 3 bases, leaving 7 bases of the junction unmatched. The chain's CDR3 is CAWRNRGQYQETQYF. The CDR3 DNA reads as TGTGCCTGGAGGAACAGGGGCCAGTACCAAGAGACCCAGTACTTC. Full variable domain (rest looked up from reference TRBV30 and TRBJ2-5): SQTIHQWPATLVQPVGSPLSLECTVEGTSNPNLYWYRQAAGRGLQLLFYSVGIGQISSEVPQNLSASRPQDRQFILSSKKLLLSDSGFYLCAWRNRGQYQETQYFGPGTRLLVL.

Notes on this clone: The same CDR3 also results from other DNA sequences found in this sample. The chain joins TRBV14 to TRBJ2-1; D is uncertain. The CDR3 runs 14 residues. V lost 1 base, J lost 3 bases, and 7 bases lay in between. Germline CDR1 SGHDN, CDR2 FVKESK. The CDR3 protein is CASSQGSSYNEQFF. The CDR3 DNA reads as TGTGCCAGCAGCCAAGGGTCCAGCTACAATGAGCAGTTCTTC.

The CDR3 DNA reads as TGTGCCAGCACCTCAGTTCGGACAGCCTATGGCTACACCTTC. Protein: CASTSVRTAYGYTF. J is TRBJ1-2 and V is TRBV6-1; tentative D call: TRBD1 (6 bases). CDR3 size: 14 residues. Trimming took off 7 bases at V and 4 bases at J, with 16 bases between the two ends. CDR1 and CDR2 (germline): MNHNS, SASEGT.

About this clone: This specimen includes other DNA sequences encoding the same CDR3. The rearrangement joins TRBV6-5 to TRBJ1-4, with TRBD1 matching 9 bases. The V gene end was trimmed by 3 bases and the J gene end by 7 bases; junction bases not matched to a gene: 6. Germline loops: CDR1 MNHEY, CDR2 SVGAGI. This CDR3 spans 15 amino acids. CDR3 sequence reads: CASSYSGTGSEKLFF. CDR3 in DNA: TGTGCCAGCAGTTATTCCGGGACAGGGTCTGAAAAACTGTTTTTT.

The gene calls are TRBV10-2 and TRBJ2-1, with a possible D match to TRBD2 (6 bases). From germline, CDR1 is WSHSY and CDR2 SAAADI. This CDR3 has 14 amino acids. V shed 8 bases and J shed 5 bases, with 16 bases lying between them. CDR3 region: CASGDSSPDNEQFF. CDR3 in DNA: TGCGCCAGCGGGGACTCCTCCCCCGACAATGAGCAGTTCTTC.

With regard to this clone: The sample holds other DNA sequences that translate to the same CDR3. The V call is TRBV5-1, the J call TRBJ2-5; D is uncertain. Germline CDR1 SGHRS, CDR2 YFSETQ. V shed 1 base and J shed 2 bases, with 6 bases lying between them. This CDR3 is 13 amino acids long. CDR3 residues: CASSLLEQETQYF. DNA for the CDR3: TGCGCCAGCAGCTTGCTGGAACAAGAGACCCAGTACTTC. The whole variable domain, remainder taken from reference TRBV5-1 and TRBJ2-5, is KAGVTQTPRYLIKTRGQQVTLSCSPISGHRSVSWYQQTPGQGLQFLFEYFSETQRNKGNFPGRFSGRQFSNSRSEMNVSTLELGDSALYLCASSLLEQETQYFGPGTRLLVL.

The V call is TRBV10-1, the J call TRBJ1-1; a possible D gene is TRBD1 (6 bases). Trimming removed 2 bases at V and 5 bases at J, with 12 bases between. The CDR3 spans 14 residues. CDR1 and CDR2 from the germline V gene are WNHNN and SYGVQD (reference sequence). The chain's CDR3 is CASSEDRLATEAFF. The CDR3 DNA sequence: TGCGCCAGCAGTGAGGACAGGTTAGCTACTGAAGCTTTCTTT.

The V and J genes are TRBV10-2 and TRBJ2-3, with a weak D call TRBD2 (6 bases). Trimming took 4 bases from V and 1 from J, leaving 12 bases between them. The length of the CDR3 is 15 residues. Germline V gene lookup returns CDR1 WSHSY and CDR2 SAAADI. Here the CDR3 reads CASSVRDWGTDTQYF. The CDR3 nucleotides read TGCGCCAGCAGTGTAAGGGACTGGGGCACAGATACGCAGTATTTT.

The rearrangement links TRBV18 to TRBJ2-5, with 7 bases lining up with TRBD1. The CDR3 consists of 15 residues. The V gene end was trimmed by 2 bases and the J gene end by 5 bases; junction bases not matched to a gene: 8. Germline CDR1 is KGHSH and CDR2 is LQKENI. CDR3 sequence reads: CASSPGAGGMETQYF. The DNA for the CDR3 is TGTGCCAGCTCACCAGGGGCAGGGGGAATGGAGACCCAGTACTTC.

The rearrangement links TRBV19 to TRBJ2-3; D may match TRBD1 or TRBD2 (5 bases each). V gave up 3 bases and J gave up 1 base, with 11 bases separating them. The CDR3 contains 15 residues. In germline, CDR1 is LNHDA, CDR2 SQIVND (reference sequence). CDR3 residues: CASSIGAVRTDTQYF. The CDR3 DNA sequence: TGTGCCAGTAGTATCGGGGCTGTACGCACAGATACGCAGTATTTT. The full variable domain, rest sourced from reference TRBV19 and TRBJ2-3, is DGGITQSPKYLFRKEGQNVTLSCEQNLNHDAMYWYRQDPGQGLRLIYYSQIVNDFQKGDIAEGYSVSREKKESFPLTVTSAQKNPTAFYLCASSIGAVRTDTQYFGPGTRLTVL.

This rearrangement joins TRBV29-1 to TRBJ2-1; a weak D match, TRBD1 (6 bases). The CDR3 covers 12 residues. V dropped 4 bases and J dropped 6 bases, with 10 bases sitting between them. Germline V gives CDR1 SQVTM, CDR2 ANQGSEA. CDR3 sequence reads: CSVVQGINEQFF. DNA for the CDR3: TGCAGCGTTGTACAGGGTATCAATGAGCAGTTCTTC.

This chain joins TRBV6-1 and TRBJ1-2; D remains unclear. V was trimmed by 7 bases and J by 4 bases, leaving 13 bases between them. The CDR3 is made up of 13 amino acids. Germline lookup yields CDR1 MNHNS and CDR2 SASEGT. This chain's CDR3 is CASMSSGGYGYTF. As DNA, the CDR3 is TGTGCCAGCATGAGTTCAGGTGGCTATGGCTACACCTTC.

DNA for the CDR3: TGTGCCAGCAGCTTAGACGCAACAGGGGACGCTTTCTTT. It specifies CASSLDATGDAFF. This chain joins TRBV7-8 and TRBJ1-1; TRBD1 matches at 7 bases. CDR1 and CDR2 (germline): SGHVS, FQNEAQ. Trimming removed 1 base from V and 11 bases from J; junction bases left unmatched: 7. The CDR3 spans 13 residues.

The sample holds one count of this clone. This chain links TRBV21-1 with TRBJ1-1; the table's D gene call, TRBD1, was not cross checked with the DNA. TRBV21-1 is listed as a pseudogene. This CDR3 spans 16 amino acids. The CDR3 sequence is CASSKLPQGINTEAFF. The CDR3 nucleotides read TGTGCCAGCAGCAAACTACCGCAGGGGATAAACACTGAAGCTTTCTTT.

The J gene is TRBJ1-1, the V gene TRBV5-4; 8 bases match TRBD1. Germline V CDR1 and CDR2: SGHNT, YYREEE (reference sequence). The CDR3 spans 12 residues. The V and J ends lost 4 bases and 5 bases, in that order; junction bases with no gene match: 1. In DNA form, the CDR3 reads TGTGCCAGCAGCGGGGACAGGACTGAAGCTTTCTTT. Its translation: CASSGDRTEAFF.

In nucleotides, the CDR3 is TGTGCCAGCAGTGCGTTGACAGGGCCTTACTTC. Residues: CASSALTGPYF. The V gene is TRBV2, the J gene TRBJ2-5; 7 bases agree with TRBD1. CDR1 is SNHLY, CDR2 FYNNEI, per germline. The CDR3 has 11 amino acids. Trimming at V came to 4 bases and at J to 14 bases, leaving 7 bases not matched to a gene.

In this sample, this clone turned up once. The genes are TRBV6-1 and TRBJ2-3; 7 nucleotides agree with TRBD2. Germline CDR1 and CDR2: MNHNS and SASEGT. The V gene end was trimmed by 6 bases and the J gene end by 6 bases; junction bases not matched to a gene: 9. The CDR3 length is 14 residues. The CDR3 nucleotides are TGTGCCAGCAGCCAGGGAGGGAGAGACGATACGCAGTATTTT. Translation: CASSQGGRDDTQYF.

Here the CDR3 reads CASSSGQGRTDTQYF. The CDR3 nucleotides are TGTGCCAGCAGCTCCGGACAGGGGCGAACAGATACGCAGTATTTT. This chain connects TRBV7-2 to TRBJ2-3; 9 positions match TRBD1. In germline, CDR1 is SGHTA, CDR2 FQGNSA. The trim removed 4 bases at V and 3 bases at J, leaving 5 bases unmatched. This CDR3 region has 15 residues.